This entry concerns a single T cell receptor beta chain. The CDR3 sequence is 15 residues long. V was pared by 2 bases and J by 6 bases, with 15 bases between. In germline, CDR1 is SEHNR, CDR2 FQNEAQ (reference sequence). The sample originates from a study of OX40 agonist ivuxolimab in advanced cancers. Repertoires were generated with immunoSEQ multiplex PCR, while TCRdb's copy carries only in-frame clones and drops some. The repertoire holds tens of thousands of clones, with around 82% as singletons. Sequenced here: CD4+ or CD8+ T cells sorted from blood, sampled in a trial of the OX40 agonist ivuxolimab. This sequence joins TRBV7-9 and TRBJ2-3; D possibly corresponds to TRBD2 (5 bases). The receptor was isolated from an adult with an advanced solid tumor such as melanoma, head and neck, liver or kidney cancer. For the CDR3, the DNA is TGTGCCAGCAGCTTATTCCTAGCAGCAGAGGATACGCAGTATTTT. It specifies CASSLFLAAEDTQYF.